The 28 T cell receptor beta chains below all came from one sample that was sequenced in a study of T cell responses to AZD1222 COVID-19 vaccine. Assay used: immunoSEQ multiplex PCR; TCRdb lists only in-frame clones, some missing. Found here are more than 95,000 clones, about 81% of them singletons; the top ten hold 4.5% to 6%. The specimen was peripheral blood, collected on day 0 of AZD1222 vaccination. These receptors originate from an adult in good health.

The rearrangement joins TRBV6-2 or TRBV6-3 to TRBJ2-1; the D call may be TRBD1 or TRBD2 (5 bases each). The CDR3 runs 16 residues. CDR1 is MNHEY and CDR2 is SVGEGT in the germline V gene. Trimming pared 5 bases from V and 9 bases from J, leaving 23 bases between. In DNA, the CDR3 is TGTGCCAGCAGTCCACTTTATTTCGGGGCGGAACGTGAGCAGTTCTTC. This codes for CASSPLYFGAEREQFF.

The chain links TRBV5-4 to TRBJ1-2; D is undetermined. Germline CDR1 is SGHNT and CDR2 is YYREEE (reference sequence). Trimming removed 0 bases from V and 4 bases from J, with 16 bases in between. This CDR3 spans 16 amino acids. CDR3 bases: TGTGCCAGCAGCTTGGCCGGATCCCCTACGACCTATGGCTACACCTTC. It is translated as CASSLAGSPTTYGYTF.

The gene calls are TRBV28 and TRBJ1-5; D remains ambiguous. The germline V gene has CDR1 MDHEN and CDR2 SYDVKM. CDR3 size: 13 residues. The V and J ends lost 6 bases and 4 bases respectively, with 10 bases between them. CDR3 protein: CASSHIPNQPQHF. DNA of the CDR3: TGTGCCAGCAGCCACATCCCGAATCAGCCCCAGCATTTT.

This clone was counted once. Here the CDR3 DNA reads TGCGCCAGCAGCTTGGGTGCGGGGAGATCCTACGAGCAGTACTTC. It yields the protein CASSLGAGRSYEQYF. The gene calls are TRBV5-1 and TRBJ2-7, with a tentative D call TRBD2 (6 bases). CDR3 length: 15 residues. Trimming left V 0 bases short and J 1 base short, with 11 bases between. The germline CDR1 and CDR2 sequences are SGHRS and YFSETQ.

The genes are TRBV6-4 and TRBJ2-3, with D unclear. V was pared by 0 bases and J by 1 base, with 8 bases between. Germline V gene data show CDR1 as MRHNA and CDR2 as SNTAGT. The CDR3 runs to 15 residues. CDR3 coding DNA: TGTGCCAGCAGTGACTCGATCGAGGGCACAGATACGCAGTATTTT. Translated: CASSDSIEGTDTQYF.

This rearrangement joins TRBV2 to TRBJ2-1, with D perhaps TRBD1 (5 bases). V dropped 3 bases and J dropped 7 bases, with 16 bases sitting between them. CDR1 is SNHLY and CDR2 is FYNNEI in the germline V gene. The CDR3 is 15 residues long. The chain's CDR3 is CASSESAGIINEQFF. In nucleotides, the CDR3 is TGTGCCAGCAGTGAGTCGGCAGGGATTATTAATGAGCAGTTCTTC.

The chain recombines TRBV4-3 with TRBJ1-5, with a weak D call TRBD1 (5 bases). The V end lost 4 bases, the J end lost 5 bases, and 15 bases lay between the germline ends. Germline CDR1 reads LGHNA; CDR2 reads YSLEER. The CDR3 contains 15 residues. The CDR3 coding sequence is TGCGCCAGCAGCCTCAGGGCGGGCAGACATCAGCCCCAGCATTTT. Residues: CASSLRAGRHQPQHF.

CDR3 protein: CASSLSVWGNTEAFF. CDR3 DNA sequence: TGTGCCAGCAGCTTATCGGTATGGGGTAACACTGAAGCTTTCTTT. The V and J genes are TRBV7-2 and TRBJ1-1; no clear D gene. The CDR3 totals 15 residues. Germline CDR1 SGHTA, CDR2 FQGNSA. V shed 2 bases and J shed 2 bases, with 12 bases lying between them.

This clone was seen a handful of times. The chain couples TRBV4-1 to TRBJ1-2; no firm D call. Germline assignment: CDR1 MGHRA and CDR2 YSYEKL. Trimming left V 4 bases short and J 8 bases short, with 17 bases between. The CDR3 covers 14 residues. CDR3 DNA: TGCGCCAGCAGCCTTATGGGAACAGTTCAGGGCTACACCTTC. It translates to CASSLMGTVQGYTF.

The chain links TRBV9 to TRBJ1-1; no clear D. Germline CDR1 SGDLS, CDR2 YYNGEE. The V end was cut by 0 bases, the J end by 0 bases, with 3 bases between. The CDR3 covers 13 residues. The CDR3 protein is CASSVDVNTEAFF. In DNA form, the CDR3 reads TGTGCCAGCAGCGTAGACGTGAACACTGAAGCTTTCTTT.

This clone was seen once. The rearrangement links TRBV6-6 to TRBJ2-3; D uncertain. V lost 6 bases and J 2 bases, leaving 3 bases between the germline ends. CDR1 is MNHNY and CDR2 is SVGAGI in the germline V gene (reference sequence). The CDR3 loop spans 11 amino acids. CDR3 sequence (DNA): TGTGCCAGCAGCACCACAGATACGCAGTATTTT. It codes for CASSTTDTQYF.

This clone has a single count. The V gene is TRBV4-2, the J gene TRBJ2-1; D might be TRBD1 (5 bases). The V end was cut by 0 bases, the J end by 10 bases, with 13 bases between. The germline gives CDR1 LGHNA, CDR2 YNFKEQ. This CDR3 region has 14 residues. The CDR3 DNA follows: TGTGCCAGCAGCCAAGAGACAGAAGGTTTGGAGCAGTTCTTC. This gives the protein CASSQETEGLEQFF.

In nucleotides, the CDR3 is TGTGCCAGCAGCGTCTGGTCTAACAATGAGCAGTTCTTC. Its translation is CASSVWSNNEQFF. The chain has TRBV12-3 or TRBV12-4 and TRBJ2-1; D is ambiguous. CDR3 length: 13 residues. Trimming removed 6 bases at V and 5 bases at J, with 11 bases between.

This clone has only one observation. The V gene is TRBV27, the J gene TRBJ1-1, with TRBD1 identical over 8 bases. With 6 bases clipped from V and 4 bases from J, the junction kept 7 bases outside the gene matches. The CDR3 runs 14 residues. Germline V gene data show CDR1 as MNHEY and CDR2 as SMNVEV (reference sequence). The CDR3 protein is CASRSQGAFTEAFF. The CDR3 bases are TGTGCCAGCAGATCCCAGGGGGCTTTCACTGAAGCTTTCTTT.

The chain is built from TRBV27 and TRBJ2-1, with TRBD1 matching over 8 bases. This CDR3 contains 15 residues. The germline V gene has CDR1 MNHEY and CDR2 SMNVEV (reference sequence). V lost 3 bases and J lost 7; bases outside the gene matches: 8. The CDR3 DNA reads as TGTGCCAGCAGTTTCCTAGGACAGGGAGCTAATGAGCAGTTCTTC. It specifies CASSFLGQGANEQFF.

A few counts support this clone. V usage is TRBV9 and J usage is TRBJ1-1; tentatively, D is TRBD1 (6 bases). The CDR3 runs 13 residues. The V and J ends lost 2 bases and 5 bases respectively, with 10 bases between them. CDR1 SGDLS and CDR2 YYNGEE come from the germline V gene. CDR3 bases: TGTGCCAGCAGCGTGGGGGCGGAAACTGAAGCTTTCTTT. Translated: CASSVGAETEAFF.

The chain joins TRBV19 to TRBJ1-1; a weak D match, TRBD1 (5 bases). CDR1 and CDR2 (germline): LNHDA, SQIVND (reference sequence). V lost 4 bases and J lost 7, with 13 bases in between. This CDR3 has 13 amino acids. The CDR3 DNA is TGTGCCAGTAGTAATGGCGGGGCGGGTGAAGCTTTCTTT. This codes for CASSNGGAGEAFF.

This clone was counted many times. The chain joins TRBV7-9 to TRBJ1-2; 8 bases align to TRBD1. Germline trimming cut 4 bases from V and 3 bases from J; bases unmatched to any gene: 13. This CDR3 is 17 amino acids long. Germline CDR1 reads SEHNR; CDR2 reads FQNEAQ (reference sequence). The CDR3 here is CASSWPQGARGDYGYTF. CDR3 DNA sequence: TGTGCCAGCAGCTGGCCGCAGGGGGCAAGGGGGGACTATGGCTACACCTTC.

The genes are TRBV5-1 and TRBJ2-1, with 8 positions matching TRBD2. Germline values: CDR1 SGHRS, CDR2 YFSETQ. With V trimmed by 3 bases and J by 5 bases, 7 bases remained unmatched. CDR3 length equals 15 residues. The CDR3 sequence is CASSSQRGRNNEQFF. The CDR3 DNA reads TGCGCCAGCAGCTCGCAGCGGGGGAGGAACAATGAGCAGTTCTTC.

The V and J genes are TRBV27 and TRBJ1-2; D might be TRBD1 (6 bases). There are 15 residues in the CDR3. Trimming took 0 bases from V and 4 from J, leaving 12 bases between them. Germline V gene data show CDR1 as MNHEY and CDR2 as SMNVEV (reference sequence). The DNA of the CDR3 is TGTGCCAGCAGTTTATCGGCTGGGGGGGCCTATGGCTACACCTTC. This encodes CASSLSAGGAYGYTF.

This chain uses TRBV2 with TRBJ2-2, with 7 bases fitting TRBD2. Germline CDR1 is SNHLY and CDR2 is FYNNEI. Losses at the gene ends were 2 bases for V and 9 bases for J; bases not matched to a gene: 3. The CDR3 runs 13 residues. The CDR3 DNA follows: TGTGCCAGCAGTGAACAGCGGGGCAGGGAGCTGTTTTTT. Its protein is CASSEQRGRELFF.

This chain connects TRBV7-2 to TRBJ1-1, with 7 positions matching TRBD1. Germline CDR1 reads SGHTA; CDR2 reads FQGNSA. The CDR3 loop spans 16 amino acids. V lost 1 base to trimming and J lost 6 bases; unmatched junction nucleotides: 11. CDR3 region: CASSLEQGTVSSEAFF. The CDR3 DNA is TGTGCCAGCAGCTTAGAACAGGGGACTGTGAGCTCTGAAGCTTTCTTT.

This chain uses TRBV2 with TRBJ2-1; D may be TRBD2 (7 bases). Trimming took off 6 bases at V and 7 bases at J, with 19 bases between the two ends. Germline V CDR1 and CDR2: SNHLY, FYNNEI. The CDR3 has 15 amino acids. CDR3 in amino acids: CASRGPRGGRNEQFF. The CDR3 DNA follows: TGTGCCAGCAGGGGCCCAAGGGGGGGGAGGAATGAGCAGTTCTTC.

The sample holds one count of this clone. This rearrangement joins TRBV3-1 (or the pseudogene TRBV3-2) to TRBJ2-7; TRBD1 is a possible D gene (6 bases). The CDR3 spans 15 residues. From germline, CDR1 is LGHDT and CDR2 YNNKEL (reference sequence). V was clipped by 4 bases and J by 3 bases, with 16 bases between them. The CDR3 sequence: CASSPRLGQNYEQYF. The CDR3 coding sequence is TGTGCCAGCAGCCCCCGGCTAGGACAGAACTACGAGCAGTACTTC.

The chain employs TRBV4-1 and TRBJ1-2; 10 bases match TRBD1. Germline assignment: CDR1 MGHRA and CDR2 YSYEKL. The CDR3 is 17 residues long. With V trimmed by 1 base and J by 0 bases, 5 bases remained unmatched. Here the CDR3 reads CASSQVWTGGSNYGYTF. In DNA form, the CDR3 reads TGCGCCAGCAGCCAAGTTTGGACAGGGGGATCTAACTATGGCTACACCTTC.

The J gene is TRBJ1-1, the V gene TRBV5-1; TRBD1 matches at 9 bases. CDR3 length: 15 amino acids. Unmatched junction bases numbered 10, after V lost 2 bases and J lost 8 bases. The germline V gene has CDR1 SGHRS and CDR2 YFSETQ. The CDR3 loop is CASSFRQGDFGEAFF. The CDR3 DNA follows: TGCGCCAGCAGCTTTCGACAGGGGGATTTTGGAGAAGCTTTCTTT.

V usage is TRBV15 and J usage is TRBJ1-5; tentative D call: TRBD1 (6 bases). Germline V gene lookup returns CDR1 LNHNV and CDR2 YYDKDF (reference sequence). The CDR3 runs 16 residues. V was trimmed by 0 bases and J by 5 bases, leaving 14 bases between them. As DNA, the CDR3 is TGTGCCACCAGCAGAGAATTAGGGACAAATTATCAGCCCCAGCATTTT. This translates into CATSRELGTNYQPQHF.

The chain has TRBV7-2 and TRBJ1-3, with D uncertain. Between the trimmed V and J ends, which lost 4 bases and 2 bases, there was a span of 6 bases. Germline V gene lookup returns CDR1 SGHTA and CDR2 FQGNSA. The CDR3 runs to 13 residues. CDR3 residues: CASSSFAGNTIYF. The CDR3 bases are TGTGCCAGCAGCTCCTTCGCTGGAAACACCATATATTTT.